Shown below are 9 T cell receptor beta chains from a single sample sequenced in a study of cytomegalovirus exposure and HLA in healthy donors (dated by TCRdb to the late 2010s). The method was the immunoSEQ multiplex PCR assay. For the multiplex PCR, a mixture combining 60 forward primers for TCR Vbeta segments and 13 reverse primers for TCR Jbeta segments was used. Entries here come from immuneACCESS through TCRdb and include only in-frame sequences with V and J called. Some clones fail to appear in such tables; in the studies checked, an unresolved V gene covers under half of the shortfall, and the cause of the remainder is unknown. A total of 110,000 to 150,000 clones appear in this sample, roughly 80% of them only once. The leading ten clones occupy approximately 0.97% of the sample. Sequencing was done on a sample of PBMCs. These receptors came from a man between 18 and 35 years old in good health and CMV-seronegative.

V usage is TRBV29-1 and J usage is TRBJ1-1; 12 nucleotides align to TRBD1. The CDR3 spans 14 residues. Germline trimming cut 6 bases from V and 6 bases from J; bases unmatched to any gene: 8. Germline-derived CDR1 and CDR2 are SQVTM and ANQGSEA. CDR3 coding DNA: TGCAGCGTCGGGACAGGGGGCCGTTTGGCTGAAGCTTTCTTT. This codes for CSVGTGGRLAEAFF.

The chain joins TRBV9 to TRBJ1-2; 10 nucleotides match TRBD1. V lost 4 bases to trimming and J lost 4 bases; unmatched junction nucleotides: 7. CDR3 length: 15 amino acids. Germline V gives CDR1 SGDLS, CDR2 YYNGEE. For the CDR3, the DNA is TGTGCCAGCAGCCTTGGGACAGGGGCGGCCTATGGCTACACCTTC. It specifies CASSLGTGAAYGYTF.

The rearrangement uses TRBV6-5 and TRBJ2-3; no clear D gene. This CDR3 is 15 amino acids long. From germline, CDR1 is MNHEY and CDR2 SVGAGI. V dropped 2 bases and J dropped 2 bases, with 11 bases sitting between them. CDR3 region: CASSYSTDITDTQYF. The DNA of the CDR3 is TGTGCCAGCAGTTACAGCACAGACATCACAGATACGCAGTATTTT.

This clone showed up just a few times. The chain couples TRBV30 to TRBJ1-2; tentative D call: TRBD1 (6 bases). CDR3 size: 14 residues. V was pared by 0 bases and J by 4 bases, with 12 bases between. Germline CDR1 reads GTSNPN; CDR2 reads SVGIG (reference sequence). CDR3 sequence (DNA): TGTGCCTGGAGTGTACAGGGAAGGATCTATGGCTACACCTTC. Translation gives CAWSVQGRIYGYTF.

The V call is TRBV7-3, the J call TRBJ2-2; TRBD1 agrees at 8 bases. After removal of 5 bases from V and 9 bases from J, the junction contained 5 bases not matched to a gene. Germline V lookup: CDR1 SGHTA, CDR2 FQGTGA. This CDR3 is 13 amino acids long. The DNA for the CDR3 is TGTGCCAGCAGCGTCGGACAGGGAAGGGAGCTGTTTTTT. Encoded protein: CASSVGQGRELFF.

This clone was seen a few times. The chain recombines TRBV5-6 with TRBJ1-5; TRBD1 matches 12 bases. Trimming cost V 1 base and J 4 bases; bases outside gene matches: 3. CDR1 SGHDT and CDR2 YYEEEE come from the germline V gene. The CDR3 sequence is 16 residues long. CDR3 bases: TGTGCCAGCAGCTTGAAGGGACAGGGGGCGAATCAGCCCCAGCATTTT. Residues: CASSLKGQGANQPQHF.

This chain connects TRBV15 to TRBJ1-2; tentatively, D is TRBD1 (6 bases). The germline V gene encodes CDR1 LNHNV and CDR2 YYDKDF (reference sequence). This CDR3 region has 11 residues. Trimming left V 2 bases short and J 11 bases short, with 9 bases between. The CDR3 reads CATSRKDSYTF. In DNA form, the CDR3 reads TGTGCCACCAGCAGAAAGGACAGTTACACCTTC.

Points on this clone: Other nucleotide sequences in the sample specify the same CDR3. This chain links TRBV7-2 with TRBJ1-6; 7 bases align to TRBD1. V gave up 3 bases and J gave up 10 bases; unmatched junction bases: 21. CDR1 and CDR2 from the germline V gene are SGHTA and FQGNSA. This CDR3 comprises 19 residues. CDR3 coding DNA: TGTGCCAGCAGCTTGGCTCAGAATAGGGGGCGAAGATGGGGATCACCCCTCCACTTT. It yields the protein CASSLAQNRGRRWGSPLHF.

The gene calls are TRBV30 and TRBJ2-5, with 8 bases aligning to TRBD2. CDR1 and CDR2 from the germline V gene are GTSNPN and SVGIG (reference sequence). The CDR3 sequence is 14 residues long. With V trimmed by 8 bases and J by 1 base, 9 bases remained unmatched. The DNA of the CDR3 is TGTGCCGGGACTCCGGGGGGGTCCCAAGAGACCCAGTACTTC. Its protein is CAGTPGGSQETQYF.